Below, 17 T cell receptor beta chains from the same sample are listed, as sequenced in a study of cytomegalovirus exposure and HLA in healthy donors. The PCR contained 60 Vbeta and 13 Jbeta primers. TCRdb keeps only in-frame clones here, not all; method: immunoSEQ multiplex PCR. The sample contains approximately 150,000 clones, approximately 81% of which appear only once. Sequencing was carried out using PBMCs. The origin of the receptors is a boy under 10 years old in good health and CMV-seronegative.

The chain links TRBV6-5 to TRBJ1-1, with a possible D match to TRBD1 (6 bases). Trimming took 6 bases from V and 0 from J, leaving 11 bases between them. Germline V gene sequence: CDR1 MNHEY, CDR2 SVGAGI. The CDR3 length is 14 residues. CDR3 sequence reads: CASRPGHLNTEAFF. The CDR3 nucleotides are TGTGCCAGCAGGCCGGGACACTTGAACACTGAAGCTTTCTTT.

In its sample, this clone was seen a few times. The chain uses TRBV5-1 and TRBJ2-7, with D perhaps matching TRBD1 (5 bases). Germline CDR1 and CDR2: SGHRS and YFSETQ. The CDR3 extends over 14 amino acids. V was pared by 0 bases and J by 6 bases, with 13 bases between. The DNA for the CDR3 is TGCGCCAGCAGCTTGGAACAAGGGGCCAGCGAGCAGTACTTC. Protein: CASSLEQGASEQYF.

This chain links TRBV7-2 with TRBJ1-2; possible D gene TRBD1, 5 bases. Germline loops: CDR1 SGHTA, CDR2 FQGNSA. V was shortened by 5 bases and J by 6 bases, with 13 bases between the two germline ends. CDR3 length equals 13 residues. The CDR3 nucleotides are TGTGCCAGCAGCAACCGGGACTCGAATGGCTACACCTTC. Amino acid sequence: CASSNRDSNGYTF. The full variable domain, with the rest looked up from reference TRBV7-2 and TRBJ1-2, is GAGVSQSPSNKVTEKGKDVELRCDPISGHTALYWYRQSLGQGLEFLIYFQGNSAPDKSGLPSDRFSAERTGGSVSTLTIQRTQQEDSAVYLCASSNRDSNGYTFGSGTRLTVV.

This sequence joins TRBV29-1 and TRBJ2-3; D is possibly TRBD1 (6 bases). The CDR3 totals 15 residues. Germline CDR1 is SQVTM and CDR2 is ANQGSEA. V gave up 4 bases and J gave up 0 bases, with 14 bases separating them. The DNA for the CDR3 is TGCAGCGTTGGGACAGTAACCTTGAGCACAGATACGCAGTATTTT. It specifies CSVGTVTLSTDTQYF.

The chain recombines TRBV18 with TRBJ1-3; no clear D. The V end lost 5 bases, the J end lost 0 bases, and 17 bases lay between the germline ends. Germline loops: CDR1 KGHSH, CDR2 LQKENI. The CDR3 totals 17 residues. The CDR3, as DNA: TGTGCCAGCTCAGCGACCAGGAATTCTGTCTCTGGAAACACCATATATTTT. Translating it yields CASSATRNSVSGNTIYF.

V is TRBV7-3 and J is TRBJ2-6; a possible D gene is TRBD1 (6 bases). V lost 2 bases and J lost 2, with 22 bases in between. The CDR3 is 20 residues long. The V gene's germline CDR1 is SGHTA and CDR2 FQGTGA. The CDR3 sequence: CASSLGPRQGIRAGANVLTF. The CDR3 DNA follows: TGTGCCAGCAGCTTAGGCCCCCGGCAGGGGATTCGAGCTGGGGCCAACGTCCTGACTTTC.

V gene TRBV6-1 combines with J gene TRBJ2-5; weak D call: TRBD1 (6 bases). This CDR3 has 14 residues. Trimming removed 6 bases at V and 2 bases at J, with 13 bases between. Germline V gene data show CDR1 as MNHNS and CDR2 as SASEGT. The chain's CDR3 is CASSQQGLQETQYF. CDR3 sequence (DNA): TGTGCCAGCAGCCAGCAGGGGCTGCAAGAGACCCAGTACTTC.

Here the CDR3 DNA reads TGTGCCAGCAGCTCGCAGGGAGATACGCAGTATTTT. Amino acids: CASSSQGDTQYF. The rearrangement uses TRBV7-3 and TRBJ2-3; a weak D match, TRBD1 (5 bases). Between the trimmed V and J ends, which lost 4 bases and 5 bases, there was a span of 7 bases. The CDR3 has 12 amino acids. Germline CDR1 is SGHTA and CDR2 is FQGTGA. Looking up the rest from reference TRBV7-3 and TRBJ2-3 gives the full variable domain: GAGVSQTPSNKVTEKGKYVELRCDPISGHTALYWYRQSLGQGPEFLIYFQGTGAADDSGLPNDRFFAVRPEGSVSTLKIQRTERGDSAVYLCASSSQGDTQYFGPGTRLTVL.

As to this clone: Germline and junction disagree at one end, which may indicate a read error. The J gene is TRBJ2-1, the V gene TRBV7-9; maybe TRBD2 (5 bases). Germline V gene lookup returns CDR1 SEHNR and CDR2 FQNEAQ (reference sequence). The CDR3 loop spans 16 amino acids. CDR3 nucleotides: TGTTCCAGCAGCCCCCTAGGTGGGAGCTCCTACAATGAGCAGTTCTTC. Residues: CSSSPLGGSSYNEQFF.

CDR3 bases: TGCGCCAGCAGCGTCGGGGGAGCCAAAAACATTCAGTACTTC. As protein: CASSVGGAKNIQYF. V gene TRBV5-1 combines with J gene TRBJ2-4; tentatively, D is TRBD2 (6 bases). V gave up 4 bases and J gave up 0 bases, with 8 bases separating them. Germline V gives CDR1 SGHRS, CDR2 YFSETQ. This CDR3 spans 14 amino acids.

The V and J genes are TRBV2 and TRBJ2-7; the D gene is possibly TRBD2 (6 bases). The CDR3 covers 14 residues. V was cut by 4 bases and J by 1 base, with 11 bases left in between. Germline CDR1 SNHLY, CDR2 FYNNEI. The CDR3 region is CASSGVEGSYEQYF. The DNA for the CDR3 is TGTGCCAGCAGTGGGGTGGAGGGATCCTACGAGCAGTACTTC.

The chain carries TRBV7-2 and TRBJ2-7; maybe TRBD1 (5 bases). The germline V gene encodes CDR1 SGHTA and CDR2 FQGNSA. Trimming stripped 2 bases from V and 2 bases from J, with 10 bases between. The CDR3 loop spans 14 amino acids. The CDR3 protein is CASSLTQAAYEQYF. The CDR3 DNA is TGTGCCAGCAGCTTAACACAGGCCGCCTACGAGCAGTACTTC. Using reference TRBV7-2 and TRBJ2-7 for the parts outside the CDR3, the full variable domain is GAGVSQSPSNKVTEKGKDVELRCDPISGHTALYWYRQSLGQGLEFLIYFQGNSAPDKSGLPSDRFSAERTGGSVSTLTIQRTQQEDSAVYLCASSLTQAAYEQYFGPGTRLTVT.

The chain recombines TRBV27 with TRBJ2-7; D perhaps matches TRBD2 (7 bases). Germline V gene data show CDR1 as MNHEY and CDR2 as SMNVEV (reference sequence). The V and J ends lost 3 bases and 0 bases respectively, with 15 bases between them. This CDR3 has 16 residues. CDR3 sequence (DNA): TGTGCCAGCAGTTTGAGAGGGGGAGGGTACTCCTACGAGCAGTACTTC. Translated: CASSLRGGGYSYEQYF.

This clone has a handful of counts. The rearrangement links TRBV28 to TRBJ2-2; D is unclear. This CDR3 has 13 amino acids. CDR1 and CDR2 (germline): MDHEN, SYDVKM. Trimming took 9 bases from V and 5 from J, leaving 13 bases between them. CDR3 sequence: CASSIHRTGELFF. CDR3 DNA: TGTGCCAGTTCAATCCACCGGACCGGGGAGCTGTTTTTT.

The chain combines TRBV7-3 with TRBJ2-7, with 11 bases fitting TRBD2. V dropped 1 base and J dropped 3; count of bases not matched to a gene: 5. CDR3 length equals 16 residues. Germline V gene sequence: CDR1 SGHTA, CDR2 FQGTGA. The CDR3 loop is CASSLSSSGGYYEQYF. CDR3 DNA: TGTGCCAGCAGCTTAAGTTCTAGCGGGGGGTACTACGAGCAGTACTTC.

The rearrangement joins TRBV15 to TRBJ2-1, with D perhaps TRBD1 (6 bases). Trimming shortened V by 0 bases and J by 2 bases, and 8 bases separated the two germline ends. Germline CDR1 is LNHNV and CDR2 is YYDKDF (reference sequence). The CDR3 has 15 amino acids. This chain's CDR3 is CATSRDTGTYNEQFF. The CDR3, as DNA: TGTGCCACCAGCAGAGATACAGGGACCTACAATGAGCAGTTCTTC.

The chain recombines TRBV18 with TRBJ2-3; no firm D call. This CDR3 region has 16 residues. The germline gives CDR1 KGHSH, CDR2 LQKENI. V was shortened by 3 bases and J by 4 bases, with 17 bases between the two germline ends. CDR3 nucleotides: TGTGCCAGCTCACCTATCAGCGCATCCTCCCCAGATACGCAGTATTTT. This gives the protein CASSPISASSPDTQYF.